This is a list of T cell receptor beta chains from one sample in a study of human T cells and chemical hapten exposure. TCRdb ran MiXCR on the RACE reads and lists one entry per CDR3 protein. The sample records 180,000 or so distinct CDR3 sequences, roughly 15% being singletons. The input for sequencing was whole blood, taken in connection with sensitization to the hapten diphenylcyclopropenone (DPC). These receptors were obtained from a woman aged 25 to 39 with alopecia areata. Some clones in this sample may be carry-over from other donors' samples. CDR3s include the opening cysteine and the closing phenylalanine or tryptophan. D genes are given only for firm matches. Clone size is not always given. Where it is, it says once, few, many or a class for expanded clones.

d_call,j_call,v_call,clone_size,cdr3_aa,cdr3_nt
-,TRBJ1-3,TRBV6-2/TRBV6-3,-,CASSFGGYGNTIYF,TGTGCCAGCAGTTTTGGAGGGTACGGAAACACCATATATTTT
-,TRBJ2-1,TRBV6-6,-,CAIGPGRGWNEQFF,TGTGCCATCGGCCCGGGAAGAGGGTGGAATGAGCAGTTCTTC
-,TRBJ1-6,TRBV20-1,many,CSAREGGTEHSPLHF,TGCAGTGCTAGAGAAGGAGGAACAGAGCATTCACCCCTCCACTTT
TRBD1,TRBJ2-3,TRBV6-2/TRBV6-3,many,CASSSTGQATDTQYF,TGTGCCAGCAGTTCCACGGGACAGGCCACAGATACGCAGTATTTT
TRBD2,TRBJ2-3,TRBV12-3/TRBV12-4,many,CASSTLAGQRGGTDTQYF,TGTGCCAGCAGTACACTAGCGGGCCAAAGGGGTGGGACAGATACGCAGTATTTT
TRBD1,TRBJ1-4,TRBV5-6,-,CASSSDRGRSEKLFF,TGTGCCAGCAGCTCCGACAGGGGACGGAGTGAAAAACTGTTTTTT
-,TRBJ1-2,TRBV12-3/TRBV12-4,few,CASSHRLGAGYGYTF,TGTGCCAGCAGTCACCGGTTGGGGGCAGGCTATGGCTACACCTTC
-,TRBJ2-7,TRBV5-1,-,CVSSLAVETSPYEQYF,TGCGTCAGCAGCTTGGCCGTGGAAACCTCACCGTACGAGCAGTACTTC
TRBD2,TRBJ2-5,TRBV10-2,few,CASSVRSGGNQATQYF,TGCGCCAGCAGTGTCCGGTCGGGAGGAAATCAAGCGACCCAGTACTTC
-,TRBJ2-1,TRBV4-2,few,CASSQDRLAGTDNEQFF,TGTGCCAGCAGCCAAGATCGGTTGGCAGGGACCGACAATGAGCAGTTCTTC
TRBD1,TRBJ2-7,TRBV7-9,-,CASSDTTGGYEQYF,TGTGCCAGCAGCGATACGACAGGGGGCTACGAGCAGTACTTC
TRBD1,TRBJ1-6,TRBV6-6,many,CASSSQTFDRATYNSPLHF,TGTGCCAGCAGTTCCCAAACCTTCGACAGGGCAACCTATAATTCACCCCTCCACTTT
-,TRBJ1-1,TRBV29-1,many,CSVQTTSRGLGLNTEAFF,TGCAGCGTTCAAACGACCAGTAGGGGCTTGGGCTTGAACACTGAAGCTTTCTTT
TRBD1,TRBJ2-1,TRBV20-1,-,CSARTGAYNEQFF,TGCAGTGCTAGGACAGGGGCCTACAATGAGCAGTTCTTC
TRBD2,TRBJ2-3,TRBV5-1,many,CASTEGGPTDTQYF,TGCGCCAGCACTGAGGGAGGGCCAACAGATACGCAGTATTTT
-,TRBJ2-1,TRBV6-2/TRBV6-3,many,CASSYEAGYNEQFF,TGTGCCAGCAGTTACGAGGCGGGGTACAATGAGCAGTTCTTC
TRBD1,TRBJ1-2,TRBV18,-,CASSPPQRDRGGYTF,TGTGCCAGCTCACCACCGCAAAGGGACAGGGGCGGCTACACCTTC
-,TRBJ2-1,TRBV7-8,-,CASSLATGAWNEQFF,TGTGCCAGCAGCTTAGCCACGGGGGCTTGGAATGAGCAGTTCTTC
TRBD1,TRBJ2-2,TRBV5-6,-,CASSLVQGAGELFF,TGTGCCAGCAGCTTGGTCCAGGGGGCCGGGGAGCTGTTTTTT
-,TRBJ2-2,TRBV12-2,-,CASRLASGEPGSCFF,-
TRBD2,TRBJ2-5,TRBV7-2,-,CASSFMVGLAGAETQYF,TGTGCCAGCAGCTTTATGGTAGGACTAGCGGGAGCAGAGACCCAGTACTTC
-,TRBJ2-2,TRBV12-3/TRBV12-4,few,CASSPTQNTGELFF,TGTGCCAGCAGTCCCACACAGAACACCGGGGAGCTGTTTTTT